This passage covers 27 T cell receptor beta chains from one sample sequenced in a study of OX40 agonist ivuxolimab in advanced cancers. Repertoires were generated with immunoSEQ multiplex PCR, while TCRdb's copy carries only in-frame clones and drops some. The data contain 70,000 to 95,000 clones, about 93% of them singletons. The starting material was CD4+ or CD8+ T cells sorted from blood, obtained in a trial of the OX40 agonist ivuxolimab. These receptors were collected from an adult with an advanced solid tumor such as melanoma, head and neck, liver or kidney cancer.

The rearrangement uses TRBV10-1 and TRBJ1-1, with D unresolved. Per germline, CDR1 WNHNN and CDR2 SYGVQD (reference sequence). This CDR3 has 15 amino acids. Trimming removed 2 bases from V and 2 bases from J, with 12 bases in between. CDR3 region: CASSEAGRLNTEAFF. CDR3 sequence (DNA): TGCGCCAGCAGTGAGGCTGGCAGATTAAACACTGAAGCTTTCTTT.

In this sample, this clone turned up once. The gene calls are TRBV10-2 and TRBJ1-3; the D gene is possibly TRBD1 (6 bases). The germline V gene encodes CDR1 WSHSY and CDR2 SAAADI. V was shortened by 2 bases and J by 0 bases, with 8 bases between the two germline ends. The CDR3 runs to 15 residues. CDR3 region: CASSEEGGSGNTIYF. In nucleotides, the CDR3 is TGCGCCAGCAGTGAGGAGGGGGGCTCTGGAAACACCATATATTTT.

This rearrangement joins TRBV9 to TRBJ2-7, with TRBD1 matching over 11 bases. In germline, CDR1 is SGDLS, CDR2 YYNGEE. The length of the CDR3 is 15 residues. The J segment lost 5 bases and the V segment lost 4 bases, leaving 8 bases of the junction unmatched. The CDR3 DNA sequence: TGTGCCAGCAGCTTCGGGACAGGGGGTTATGACGAGCAGTACTTC. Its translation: CASSFGTGGYDEQYF.

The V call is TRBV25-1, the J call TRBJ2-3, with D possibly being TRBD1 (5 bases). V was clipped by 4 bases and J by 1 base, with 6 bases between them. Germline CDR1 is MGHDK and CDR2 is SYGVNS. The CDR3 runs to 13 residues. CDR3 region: CASSVGGTDTQYF. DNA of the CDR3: TGTGCCAGCAGTGTAGGGGGCACAGATACGCAGTATTTT.

The CDR3 protein is CASSEVPQETQYF. The CDR3 DNA is TGTGCCAGCAGTGAAGTCCCCCAAGAGACCCAGTACTTC. The chain combines TRBV2 with TRBJ2-5; D is unresolved. Germline V CDR1 and CDR2: SNHLY, FYNNEI. The CDR3 extends over 13 amino acids. V gave up 1 base and J gave up 1 base, with 4 bases separating them.

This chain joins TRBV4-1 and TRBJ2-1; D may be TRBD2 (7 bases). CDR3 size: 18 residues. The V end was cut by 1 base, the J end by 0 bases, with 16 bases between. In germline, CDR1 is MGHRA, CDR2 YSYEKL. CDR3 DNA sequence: TGCGCCAGCAGCCAAGTGGGGGGCGGGGGAGGCTCCTACAATGAGCAGTTCTTC. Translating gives CASSQVGGGGGSYNEQFF.

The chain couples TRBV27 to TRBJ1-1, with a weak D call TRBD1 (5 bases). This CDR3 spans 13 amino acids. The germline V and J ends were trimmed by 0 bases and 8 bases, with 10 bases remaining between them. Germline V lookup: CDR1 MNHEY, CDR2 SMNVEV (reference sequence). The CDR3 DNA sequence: TGTGCCAGCAGTTTATCGCGGACATCCGAAGCTTTCTTT. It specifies CASSLSRTSEAFF.

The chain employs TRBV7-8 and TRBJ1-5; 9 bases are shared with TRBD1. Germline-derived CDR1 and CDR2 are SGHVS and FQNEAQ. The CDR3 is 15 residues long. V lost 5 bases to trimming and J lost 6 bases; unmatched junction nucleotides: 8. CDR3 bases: TGTGCCAGCAGCCCCTCGGGACAGGGAGGTCAGCCCCAGCATTTT. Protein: CASSPSGQGGQPQHF.

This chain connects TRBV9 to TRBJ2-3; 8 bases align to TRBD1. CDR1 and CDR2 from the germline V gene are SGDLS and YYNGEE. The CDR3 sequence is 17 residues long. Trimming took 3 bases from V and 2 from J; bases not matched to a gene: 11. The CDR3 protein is CASSAPRDRTNTDTQYF. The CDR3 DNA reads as TGTGCCAGCAGCGCCCCGAGGGACAGGACTAACACAGATACGCAGTATTTT.

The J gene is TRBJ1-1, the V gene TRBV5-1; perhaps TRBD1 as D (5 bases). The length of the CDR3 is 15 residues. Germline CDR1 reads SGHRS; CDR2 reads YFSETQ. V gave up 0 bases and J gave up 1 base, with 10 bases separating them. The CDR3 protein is CASSLVGGTNTEAFF. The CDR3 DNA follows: TGCGCCAGCAGCTTGGTTGGAGGGACGAACACTGAAGCTTTCTTT. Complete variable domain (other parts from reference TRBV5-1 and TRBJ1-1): KAGVTQTPRYLIKTRGQQVTLSCSPISGHRSVSWYQQTPGQGLQFLFEYFSETQRNKGNFPGRFSGRQFSNSRSEMNVSTLELGDSALYLCASSLVGGTNTEAFFGQGTRLTVV.

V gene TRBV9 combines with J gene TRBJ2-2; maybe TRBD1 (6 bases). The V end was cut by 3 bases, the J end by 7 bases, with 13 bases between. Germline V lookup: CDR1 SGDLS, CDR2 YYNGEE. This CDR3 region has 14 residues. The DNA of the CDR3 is TGTGCCAGCAGCGGAGGCAGGGACATCGGGGAGCTGTTTTTT. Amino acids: CASSGGRDIGELFF.

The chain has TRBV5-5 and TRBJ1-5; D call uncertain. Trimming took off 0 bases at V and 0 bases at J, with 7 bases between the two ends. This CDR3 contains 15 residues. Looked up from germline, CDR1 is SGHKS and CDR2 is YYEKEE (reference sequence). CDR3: CASSLDPYSNQPQHF. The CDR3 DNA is TGTGCCAGCAGCTTGGACCCATATAGCAATCAGCCCCAGCATTTT.

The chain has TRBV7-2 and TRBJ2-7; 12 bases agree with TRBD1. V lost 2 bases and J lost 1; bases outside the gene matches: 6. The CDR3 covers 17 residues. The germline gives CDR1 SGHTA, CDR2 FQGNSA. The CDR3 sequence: CASSLSSGQGASYEQYF. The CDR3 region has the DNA TGTGCCAGCAGCTTATCGTCGGGACAGGGGGCATCCTACGAGCAGTACTTC.

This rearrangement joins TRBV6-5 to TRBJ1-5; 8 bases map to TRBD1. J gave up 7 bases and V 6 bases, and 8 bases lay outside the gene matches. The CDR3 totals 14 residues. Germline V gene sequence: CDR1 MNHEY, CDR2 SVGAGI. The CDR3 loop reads CASSPQGADQPQHF. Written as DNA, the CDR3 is TGTGCCAGCAGCCCCCAGGGGGCAGACCAGCCCCAGCATTTT.

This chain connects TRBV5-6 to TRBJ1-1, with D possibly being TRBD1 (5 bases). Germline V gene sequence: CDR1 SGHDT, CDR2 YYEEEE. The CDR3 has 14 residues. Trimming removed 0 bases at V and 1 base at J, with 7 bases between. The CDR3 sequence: CASSLADRNTEAFF. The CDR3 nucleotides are TGTGCCAGCAGCTTGGCAGACAGGAACACTGAAGCTTTCTTT.

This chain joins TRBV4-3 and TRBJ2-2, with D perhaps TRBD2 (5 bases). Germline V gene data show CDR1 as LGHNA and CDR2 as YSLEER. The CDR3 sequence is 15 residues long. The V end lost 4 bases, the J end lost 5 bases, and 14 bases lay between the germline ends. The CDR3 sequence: CASSPPSSGTGELFF. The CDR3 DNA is TGCGCCAGCAGCCCCCCGAGCTCGGGGACCGGGGAGCTGTTTTTT.

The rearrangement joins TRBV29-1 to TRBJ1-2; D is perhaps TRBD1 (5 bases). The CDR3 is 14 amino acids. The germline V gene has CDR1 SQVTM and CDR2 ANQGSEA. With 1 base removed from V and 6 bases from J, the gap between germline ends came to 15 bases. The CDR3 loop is CSVEAGGGDNGYTF. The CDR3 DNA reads TGCAGCGTTGAAGCAGGTGGGGGAGACAATGGCTACACCTTC.

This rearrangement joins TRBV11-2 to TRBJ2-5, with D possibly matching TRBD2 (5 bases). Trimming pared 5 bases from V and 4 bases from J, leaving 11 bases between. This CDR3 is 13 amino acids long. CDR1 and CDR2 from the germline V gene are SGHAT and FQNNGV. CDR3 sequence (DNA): TGTGCCAGCAGCCCCTCTAGCCCAGAGACCCAGTACTTC. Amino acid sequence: CASSPSSPETQYF.

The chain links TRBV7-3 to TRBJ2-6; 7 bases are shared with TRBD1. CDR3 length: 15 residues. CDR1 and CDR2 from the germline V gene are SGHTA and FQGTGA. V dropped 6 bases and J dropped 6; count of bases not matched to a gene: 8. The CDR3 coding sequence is TGTGCCAGCAGTATGAGAGGGGGCGAGGCCAACGTCCTGACTTTC. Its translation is CASSMRGGEANVLTF.

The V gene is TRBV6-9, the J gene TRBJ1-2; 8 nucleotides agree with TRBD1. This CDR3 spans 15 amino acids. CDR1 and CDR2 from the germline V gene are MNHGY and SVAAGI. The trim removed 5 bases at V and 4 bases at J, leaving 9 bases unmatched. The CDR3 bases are TGTGCCAGCAGTCCATCGACAGGGGTGGCCTATGGCTACACCTTC. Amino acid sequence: CASSPSTGVAYGYTF.

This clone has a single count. CDR3 sequence reads: CASSPGGEGTRYTF. The CDR3 nucleotides are TGCGCCAGCAGCCCCGGTGGGGAGGGGACGCGCTACACCTTC. This chain joins TRBV4-1 and TRBJ1-2, with D tentatively TRBD1 (5 bases). V was clipped by 4 bases and J by 9 bases, with 18 bases between them. This CDR3 has 14 amino acids. CDR1 and CDR2 from the germline V gene are MGHRA and YSYEKL.

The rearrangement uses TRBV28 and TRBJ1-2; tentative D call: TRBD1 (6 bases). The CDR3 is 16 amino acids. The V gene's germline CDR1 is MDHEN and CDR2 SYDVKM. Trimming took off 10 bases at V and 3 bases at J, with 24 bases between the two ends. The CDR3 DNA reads TGTGCCACGATGGGGCAGGGGCCTTTAGCGGACTATGGCTACACCTTC. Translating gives CATMGQGPLADYGYTF.

CDR3 sequence reads: CASSLSYPPELGYNEQFF. In nucleotides, the CDR3 is TGTGCCAGCAGTTTATCATACCCCCCGGAACTAGGATACAATGAGCAGTTCTTC. The gene calls are TRBV27 and TRBJ2-1, with D possibly TRBD2 on 5 matching bases. Germline V gene data show CDR1 as MNHEY and CDR2 as SMNVEV (reference sequence). The CDR3 has 18 amino acids. Trimming took off 0 bases at V and 4 bases at J, with 19 bases between the two ends.

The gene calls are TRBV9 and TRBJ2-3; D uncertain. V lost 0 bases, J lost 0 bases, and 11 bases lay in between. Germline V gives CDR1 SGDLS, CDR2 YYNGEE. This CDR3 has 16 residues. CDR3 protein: CASSVEDTASTDTQYF. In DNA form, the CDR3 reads TGTGCCAGCAGCGTAGAAGACACAGCTAGCACAGATACGCAGTATTTT. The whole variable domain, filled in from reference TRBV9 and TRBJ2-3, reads DSGVTQTPKHLITATGQRVTLRCSPRSGDLSVYWYQQSLDQGLQFLIQYYNGEERAKGNILERFSAQQFPDLHSELNLSSLELGDSALYFCASSVEDTASTDTQYFGPGTRLTVL.

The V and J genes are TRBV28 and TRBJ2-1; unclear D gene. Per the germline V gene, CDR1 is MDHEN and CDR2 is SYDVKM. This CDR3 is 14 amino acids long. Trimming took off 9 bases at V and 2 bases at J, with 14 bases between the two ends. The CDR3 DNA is TGTGCCAGTCGGCTAACCGAAACCTACAATGAGCAGTTCTTC. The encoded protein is CASRLTETYNEQFF.

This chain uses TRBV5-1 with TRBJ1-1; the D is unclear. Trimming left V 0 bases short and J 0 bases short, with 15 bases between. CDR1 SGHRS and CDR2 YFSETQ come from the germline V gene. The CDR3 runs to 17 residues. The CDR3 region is CASSLVSLGNMNTEAFF. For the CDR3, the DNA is TGCGCCAGCAGCTTGGTGTCTCTTGGGAACATGAACACTGAAGCTTTCTTT.

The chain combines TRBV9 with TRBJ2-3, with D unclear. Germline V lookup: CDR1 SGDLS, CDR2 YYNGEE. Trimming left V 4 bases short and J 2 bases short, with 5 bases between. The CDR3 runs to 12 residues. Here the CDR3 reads CASSPYTDTQYF. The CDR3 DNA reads TGTGCCAGCAGCCCGTACACAGATACGCAGTATTTT.